The subject of this entry is one TCR beta chain. The data originate from a study of T cells in Graves' hyperthyroidism and ophthalmopathy. From RNA transcripts, TCR beta CDR3 regions were amplified. The HTBI primer set drove a first-round RT-PCR of the TCR CDR3. TCRdb used MiXCR to reprocess the multiplex PCR reads, holding one entry per CDR3 protein. The table has about 570,000 distinct CDR3 sequences, about 43% seen once. The germline CDR1 and CDR2 sequences are SGDLS and YYNGEE. The CDR3 consists of 16 residues. The ends lost 3 bases at V and 7 bases at J; junction bases unmatched: 11. The chain uses TRBV9 and TRBJ2-7; 12 nucleotides line up with TRBD1. The source material was peripheral blood or thyroid tissue (not recorded which). This receptor was taken from an adult woman with Graves' disease, either hyperthyroidism or ophthalmopathy (not recorded which). This chain's CDR3 is CASSGSRDRGLSEQYF. CDR3 nucleotide sequence: TGTGCCAGCAGCGGATCCCGGGACAGGGGGCTCTCGGAGCAGTACTTC.